Sequencing of this TCR beta chain was carried out in a study of blood T cell repertoires in COVID-19. Turning to the study itself: The United States, Italy and Spain supplied acute and convalescent COVID-19 samples. The analysed material was cDNA or gDNA that came from T cells, B-cell-depleted T cells, or PBMCs.

J was trimmed by 7 bases and V by 1 base; bases with no gene match: 6. The CDR3 consists of 15 residues. Germline assignment: CDR1 SGHDN and CDR2 FVKESK. In the authors' workflow: Cell counts per sample came from amplifying reference gene primers. Measured with immunoSEQ multiplex PCR; TCRdb has only the in-frame clones, and not every one. Clonal size and the V and J genes are those of that table, whereas D and trimming came from the DNA. The sample consists of about 150,000 clones, 87% of them appearing once. This clonotype was sampled from a man aged 45-60 years with active COVID-19. The rearrangement uses TRBV14 and TRBJ1-1, with 10 bases lining up with TRBD1. Sample: peripheral blood. For the CDR3, the DNA is TGTGCCAGCAGCCAAGCGGGACAGGGGCCGATTGAAGCTTTCTTT. It translates to CASSQAGQGPIEAFF.